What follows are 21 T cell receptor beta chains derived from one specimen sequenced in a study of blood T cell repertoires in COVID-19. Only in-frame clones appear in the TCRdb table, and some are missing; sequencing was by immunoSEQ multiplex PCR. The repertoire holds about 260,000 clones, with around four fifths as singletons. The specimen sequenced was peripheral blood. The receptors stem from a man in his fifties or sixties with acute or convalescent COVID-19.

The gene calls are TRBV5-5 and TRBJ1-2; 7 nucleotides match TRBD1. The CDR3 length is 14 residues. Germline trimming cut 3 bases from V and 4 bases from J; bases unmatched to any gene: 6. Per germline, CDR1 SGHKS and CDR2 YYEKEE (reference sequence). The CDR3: CASSSPGTAYGYTF. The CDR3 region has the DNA TGTGCCAGCAGCTCTCCCGGGACAGCCTATGGCTACACCTTC.

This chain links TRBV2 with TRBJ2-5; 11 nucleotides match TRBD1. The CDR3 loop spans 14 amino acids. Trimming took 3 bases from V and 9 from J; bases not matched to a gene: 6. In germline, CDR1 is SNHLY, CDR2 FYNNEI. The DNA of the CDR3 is TGTGCCAGCAGTGAGGGACAGGGGGTAGGCGCCCAGTACTTC. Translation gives CASSEGQGVGAQYF.

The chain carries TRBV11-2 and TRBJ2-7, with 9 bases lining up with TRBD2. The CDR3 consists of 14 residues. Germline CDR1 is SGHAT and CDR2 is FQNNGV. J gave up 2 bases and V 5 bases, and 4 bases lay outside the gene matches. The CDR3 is CASSNKREAYEQYF. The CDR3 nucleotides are TGTGCCAGCAGCAACAAGCGGGAGGCCTACGAGCAGTACTTC.

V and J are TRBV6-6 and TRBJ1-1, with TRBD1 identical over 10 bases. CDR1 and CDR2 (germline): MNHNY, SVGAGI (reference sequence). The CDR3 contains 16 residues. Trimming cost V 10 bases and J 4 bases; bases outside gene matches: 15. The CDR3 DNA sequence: TGTGCCACTCAAAGACAGGGGGCCCCGCTGGGCACTGAAGCTTTCTTT. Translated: CATQRQGAPLGTEAFF.

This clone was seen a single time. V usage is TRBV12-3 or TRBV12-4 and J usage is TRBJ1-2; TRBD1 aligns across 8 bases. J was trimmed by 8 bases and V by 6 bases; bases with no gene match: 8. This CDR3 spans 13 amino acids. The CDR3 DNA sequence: TGTGCCAGCAGCTTTGACAGGGGACGGGGCTACACCTTC. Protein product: CASSFDRGRGYTF.

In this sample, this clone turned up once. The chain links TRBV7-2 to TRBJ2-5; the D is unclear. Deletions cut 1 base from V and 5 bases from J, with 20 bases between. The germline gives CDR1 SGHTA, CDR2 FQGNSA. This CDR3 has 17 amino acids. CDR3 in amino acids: CASSLGFTATSRETQYF. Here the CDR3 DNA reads TGTGCCAGCAGCTTAGGGTTTACTGCAACTTCGAGGGAGACCCAGTACTTC.

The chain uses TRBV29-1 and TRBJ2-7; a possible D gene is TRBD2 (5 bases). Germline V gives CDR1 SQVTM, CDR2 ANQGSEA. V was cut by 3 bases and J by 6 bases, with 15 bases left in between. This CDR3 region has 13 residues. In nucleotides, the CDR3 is TGCAGCGTTGATACTCCGCGAGGGAGCGAGCAGTACTTC. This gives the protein CSVDTPRGSEQYF.

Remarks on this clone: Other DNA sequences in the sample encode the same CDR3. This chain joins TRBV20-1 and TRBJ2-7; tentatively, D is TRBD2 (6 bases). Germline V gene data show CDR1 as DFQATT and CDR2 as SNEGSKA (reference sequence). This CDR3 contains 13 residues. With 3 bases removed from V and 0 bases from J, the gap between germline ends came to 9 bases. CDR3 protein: CSASSGSSYEQYF. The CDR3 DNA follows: TGCAGTGCTAGTAGCGGAAGCTCCTACGAGCAGTACTTC.

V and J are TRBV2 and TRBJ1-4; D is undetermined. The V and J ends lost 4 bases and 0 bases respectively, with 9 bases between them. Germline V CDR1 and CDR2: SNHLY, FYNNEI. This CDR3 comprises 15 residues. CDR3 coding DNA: TGTGCCAGCAGTGCAGTAGGAGCAACTAATGAAAAACTGTTTTTT. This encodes CASSAVGATNEKLFF.

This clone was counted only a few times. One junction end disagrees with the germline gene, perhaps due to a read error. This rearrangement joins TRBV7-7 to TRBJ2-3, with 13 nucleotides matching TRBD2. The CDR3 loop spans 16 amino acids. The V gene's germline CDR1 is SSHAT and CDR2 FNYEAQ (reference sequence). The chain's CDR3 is CASSPLAGGQRDTQYF. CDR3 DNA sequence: TGTGCTAGCAGCCCACTAGCGGGAGGGCAAAGAGATACGCAGTATTTT.

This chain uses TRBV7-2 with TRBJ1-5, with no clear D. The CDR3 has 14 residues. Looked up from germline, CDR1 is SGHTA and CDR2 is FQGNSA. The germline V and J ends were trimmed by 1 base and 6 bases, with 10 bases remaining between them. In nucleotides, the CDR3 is TGTGCCAGCAGCTTAGTCCCGGGGATTCAGCCCCAGCATTTT. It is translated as CASSLVPGIQPQHF.

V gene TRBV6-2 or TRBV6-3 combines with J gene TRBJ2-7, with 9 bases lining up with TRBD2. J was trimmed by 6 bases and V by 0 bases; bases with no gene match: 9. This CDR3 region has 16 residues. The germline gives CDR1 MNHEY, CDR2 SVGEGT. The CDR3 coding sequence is TGTGCCAGCAGTTACTCGATTGAAGCGGGAGGTCGCGAGCAGTACTTC. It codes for CASSYSIEAGGREQYF.

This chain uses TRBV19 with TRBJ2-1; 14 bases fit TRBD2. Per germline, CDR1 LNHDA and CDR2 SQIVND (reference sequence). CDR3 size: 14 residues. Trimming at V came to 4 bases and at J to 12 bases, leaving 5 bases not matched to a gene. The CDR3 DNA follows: TGTGCCAGTAGTACGGGACTAGCGGGAGTGGGGCAGTTCTTC. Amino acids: CASSTGLAGVGQFF.

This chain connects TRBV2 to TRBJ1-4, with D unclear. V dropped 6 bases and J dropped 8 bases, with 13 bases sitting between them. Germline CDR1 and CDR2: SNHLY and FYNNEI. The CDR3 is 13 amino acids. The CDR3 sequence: CASSSRAGEKLFF. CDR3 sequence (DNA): TGTGCCAGCAGCTCGAGGGCCGGGGAAAAACTGTTTTTT.

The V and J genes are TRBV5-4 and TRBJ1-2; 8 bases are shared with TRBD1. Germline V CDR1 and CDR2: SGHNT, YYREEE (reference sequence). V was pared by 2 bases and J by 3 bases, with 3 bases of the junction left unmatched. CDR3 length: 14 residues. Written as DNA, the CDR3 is TGTGCCAGCAGCTTAGCAGGGGGCGACTATGGCTACACCTTC. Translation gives CASSLAGGDYGYTF.

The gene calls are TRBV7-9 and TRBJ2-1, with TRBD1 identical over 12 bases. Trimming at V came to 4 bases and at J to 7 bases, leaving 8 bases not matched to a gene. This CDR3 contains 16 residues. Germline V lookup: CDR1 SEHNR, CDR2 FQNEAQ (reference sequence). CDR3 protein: CASSSPGQGASNEQFF. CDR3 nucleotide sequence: TGTGCCAGCAGCTCCCCGGGACAGGGGGCTTCAAATGAGCAGTTCTTC.

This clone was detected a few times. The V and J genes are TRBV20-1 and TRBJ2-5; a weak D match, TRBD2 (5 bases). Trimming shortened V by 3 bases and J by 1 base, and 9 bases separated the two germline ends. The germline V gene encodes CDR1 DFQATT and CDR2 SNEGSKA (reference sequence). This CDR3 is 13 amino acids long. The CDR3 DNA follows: TGCAGTGCTAGTGAGCGGTTCCAAGAGACCCAGTACTTC. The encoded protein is CSASERFQETQYF.

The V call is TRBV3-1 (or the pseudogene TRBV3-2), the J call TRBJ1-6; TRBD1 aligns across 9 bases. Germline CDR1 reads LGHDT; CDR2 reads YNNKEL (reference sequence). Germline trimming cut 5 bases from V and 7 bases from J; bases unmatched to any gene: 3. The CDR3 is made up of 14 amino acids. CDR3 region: CASSDGTGNSPLHF. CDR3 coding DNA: TGTGCCAGCAGCGACGGGACAGGGAATTCACCCCTCCACTTT.

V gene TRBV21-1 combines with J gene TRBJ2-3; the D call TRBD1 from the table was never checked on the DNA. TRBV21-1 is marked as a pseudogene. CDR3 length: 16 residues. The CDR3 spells CASQALQGDGTDTQYF. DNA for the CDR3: TGTGCCAGCCAAGCATTACAGGGAGATGGCACAGATACGCAGTATTTT.

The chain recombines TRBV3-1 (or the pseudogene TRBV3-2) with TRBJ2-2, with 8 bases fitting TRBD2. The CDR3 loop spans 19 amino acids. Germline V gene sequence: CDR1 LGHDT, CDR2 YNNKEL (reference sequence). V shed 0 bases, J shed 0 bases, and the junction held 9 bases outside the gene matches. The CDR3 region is CASSQEGKGGRPNTGELFF. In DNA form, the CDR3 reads TGTGCCAGCAGCCAAGAAGGTAAGGGCGGGAGGCCGAACACCGGGGAGCTGTTTTTT.

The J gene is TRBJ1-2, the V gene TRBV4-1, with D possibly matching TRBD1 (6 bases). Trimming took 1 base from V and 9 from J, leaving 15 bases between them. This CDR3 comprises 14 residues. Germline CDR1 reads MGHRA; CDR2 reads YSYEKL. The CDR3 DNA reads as TGCGCCAGCAGCCAAGTAACAGGGTCGGGAAGCTACACCTTC. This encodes CASSQVTGSGSYTF.